This TCR beta chain comes out of a study of CD8 T cells in ankylosing spondylitis. General study points: As reported, disease-linked clones showed significant enrichment in matched ankylosing spondylitis synovial fluid.

The V end lost 5 bases, the J end lost 2 bases, and 7 bases lay between the germline ends. Germline V gene sequence: CDR1 SNHLY, CDR2 FYNNEI. CDR3 length: 13 residues. There are many counts of this clonotype. The antigen is not known. TCR beta libraries were made by quantitative 5'-RACE with molecular barcodes. Each CDR3 protein gets one entry after TCRdb re-called the 5' RACE reads with MiXCR. The table shows 150,000 to 200,000 distinct CDR3 sequences, with over 10% occurring only once. This receptor was taken from a female donor with ankylosing spondylitis or in good health (not recorded which). Sequenced input: blood, either unsorted or a sorted T cell fraction (not recorded which). The rearrangement links TRBV2 to TRBJ2-1; D call uncertain. CDR3 bases: TGTGCCAGCAGTCGTGCGGCCTACAATGAGCAGTTCTTC. Translating gives CASSRAAYNEQFF.